The sample holds a few counts of the clone carrying this TCR beta chain. The record originates from a study of human T cells and chemical hapten exposure. TCRdb passed the RACE reads through MiXCR, listing each CDR3 protein once. Of some 400,000 distinct CDR3 sequences in the sample, nearly 5% were seen once. Documented time point: patch test 1, 2 weeks after DPC sensitization. Treatment defined: therapeutic diphenylcyclopropenone sensitization with weekly scalp DPC. The CDR3 spans 14 residues. V dropped 7 bases and J dropped 2; count of bases not matched to a gene: 8. Germline loops: CDR1 SGHRS, CDR2 YFSETQ.

The TCR comes from a woman aged 45 to 65 with alopecia areata. Some clones in this sample may be carry-over from other donors' samples. The specimen was whole blood, collected in connection with sensitization to the hapten diphenylcyclopropenone (DPC). The chain is built from TRBV5-1 and TRBJ2-7; 8 bases are a match to TRBD1. The CDR3 here is CASSRDRRTYEQYF. For the CDR3, the DNA is TGCGCCAGCTCCCGGGACAGGAGAACCTACGAGCAGTACTTC. The entire variable domain, with the rest obtained from reference TRBV5-1 and TRBJ2-7, is as follows: KAGVTQTPRYLIKTRGQQVTLSCSPISGHRSVSWYQQTPGQGLQFLFEYFSETQRNKGNFPGRFSGRQFSNSRSEMNVSTLELGDSALYLCASSRDRRTYEQYFGPGTRLTVT.